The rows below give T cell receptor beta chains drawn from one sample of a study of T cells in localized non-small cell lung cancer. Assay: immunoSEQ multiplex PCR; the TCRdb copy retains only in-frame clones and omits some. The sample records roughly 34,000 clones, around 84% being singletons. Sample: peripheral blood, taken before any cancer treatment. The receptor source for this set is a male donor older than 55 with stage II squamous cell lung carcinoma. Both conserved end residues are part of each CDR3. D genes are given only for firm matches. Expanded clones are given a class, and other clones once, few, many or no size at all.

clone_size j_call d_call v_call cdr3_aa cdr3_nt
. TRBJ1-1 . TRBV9 CASSPHAGATEAFF TGTGCCAGCAGCCCCCACGCGGGGGCCACTGAAGCTTTCTTT
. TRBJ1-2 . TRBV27 CASSLNAGLGGYTF TGTGCCAGCAGTTTAAATGCAGGGCTCGGAGGCTACACCTTC
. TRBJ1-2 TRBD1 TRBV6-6 CASSYVGTGSGYTF TGTGCCAGCAGTTACGTCGGGACAGGGAGTGGCTACACCTTC
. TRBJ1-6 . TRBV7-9 CASSLGTSGSPLHF TGTGCCAGCAGCTTAGGGACCTCGGGCTCACCCCTCCACTTT
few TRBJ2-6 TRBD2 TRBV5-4 CASSSAGDRGANVLTF TGTGCCAGCAGCTCCGCGGGGGACCGTGGGGCCAACGTCCTGACTTTC
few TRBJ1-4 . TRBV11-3 CASSLGTATNEKLFF TGTGCCAGCAGCTTAGGGACAGCAACTAATGAAAAACTGTTTTTT
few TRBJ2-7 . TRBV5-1 CASSLRQSNYEQYF TGCGCCAGCAGCCTCCGACAGTCAAACTACGAGCAGTACTTC
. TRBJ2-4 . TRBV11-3 CASSLGGDKNIQYF TGTGCCAGCAGCTTAGGGGGGGACAAAAACATTCAGTACTTC
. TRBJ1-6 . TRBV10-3 CAISDKGKGSYNSPLHF TGTGCCATCAGTGACAAGGGTAAAGGCTCCTATAATTCACCCCTCCACTTT
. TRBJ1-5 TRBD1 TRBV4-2 CASSQGVGTGYDWDQPQHF TGTGCCAGCAGCCAAGGAGTTGGGACAGGGTATGATTGGGATCAGCCCCAGCATTTT
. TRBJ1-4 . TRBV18 CASSPVGLNEKLFF TGTGCCAGCTCACCAGTGGGGTTGAATGAAAAACTGTTTTTT
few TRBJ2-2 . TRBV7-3 CASSLMKPGVEAGELFF TGTGCCAGCAGCTTAATGAAGCCAGGGGTAGAAGCCGGGGAGCTGTTTTTT
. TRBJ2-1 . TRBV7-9 CASSLGGADEQFF TGTGCCAGCAGCTTAGGCGGAGCCGATGAGCAGTTCTTC
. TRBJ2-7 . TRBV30 CAWSVLEGTGAYEQYF TGTGCCTGGAGTGTACTGGAGGGAACAGGAGCCTACGAGCAGTACTTC
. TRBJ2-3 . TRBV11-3 CASTERGTGRADTQYF TGTGCCAGCACCGAAAGGGGGACGGGGAGAGCAGATACGCAGTATTTT
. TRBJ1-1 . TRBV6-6 CASSYSMRSEAFF TGTGCCAGCAGTTACTCGATGAGGAGTGAAGCTTTCTTT